This T cell receptor beta chain was identified during a study of PD-L1 blockade in urothelial cancer. In the study overall: Dosed intravenously at 1,200 mg every 3 weeks, atezolizumab was initiated by patients in the mid-2010s. Analyses were performed on blood at 3 weeks after treatment start (the second dose) and at 6 weeks.

Points on this clone: Its antigen is unidentified.

Study findings and constraints: Better survival was forecast by a pretreatment blood TCR clonality below the median.

PCRs were each spiked with synthetic TCR analog templates. Measured with immunoSEQ multiplex PCR; TCRdb has only the in-frame clones, and not every one. Here the sample spans some 50,000 clones, 88% being singletons. V lost 6 bases to trimming and J lost 4 bases, with 30 bases between them. Germline CDR1 reads KGHSH; CDR2 reads LQKENI. The CDR3 runs 19 residues. The chain combines TRBV18 with TRBJ1-1; possibly TRBD1 for D (5 bases). The input for sequencing was PBMCs, taken around atezolizumab (anti-PD-L1) treatment. This TCR was recovered from a man older than 75 with urothelial cancer. In DNA, the CDR3 is TGTGCCAGCTCCCCCCCACACAGCGGGGGAAGAGGGTTGGCCACTGAAGCTTTCTTT. Encoded protein: CASSPPHSGGRGLATEAFF.